This record covers a single TCR beta chain. No antigen is known for it. The time point denotes: late sampling 161 to 241 days after vaccination in three convalescent patients. Recorded positive PCR dates fall between March and December 2020, preceding US Alpha, Beta and Delta variants. This specimen belongs to a study of vaccination and CD4 T cells after COVID-19. Overall study: After nasal swab PCR-confirmed SARS-CoV-2, several convalescents had mild disease and one severe. Sampling occurred at day 14 and days 161 to 241 post-vaccination in a few convalescent patients.

MiXCR, applied by TCRdb to the PCR reads, yields one record per CDR3 protein. The table has 35,000 to 45,000 distinct CDR3 sequences, more than 30% seen once. General study results and limits: The authors identified 304 of 307 vaccine-specific clones in convalescent patients as spike mono-reactive.

The CDR3 consists of 14 residues. V lost 6 bases, J lost 3 bases, and 6 bases stayed unmatched. CDR1 and CDR2 from the germline V gene are MNHEY and SMNVEV (reference sequence). The sequences come from CD4+ T cells from blood, collected about 7 months after SARS-CoV-2 vaccination. This clonotype was sampled from a human donor who had recovered from COVID-19. The chain is built from TRBV27 and TRBJ1-1; 8 bases match TRBD1. The chain's CDR3 is CASRPGTGHTEAFF. CDR3 nucleotide sequence: TGTGCCAGCAGACCCGGGACAGGCCACACTGAAGCTTTCTTT.